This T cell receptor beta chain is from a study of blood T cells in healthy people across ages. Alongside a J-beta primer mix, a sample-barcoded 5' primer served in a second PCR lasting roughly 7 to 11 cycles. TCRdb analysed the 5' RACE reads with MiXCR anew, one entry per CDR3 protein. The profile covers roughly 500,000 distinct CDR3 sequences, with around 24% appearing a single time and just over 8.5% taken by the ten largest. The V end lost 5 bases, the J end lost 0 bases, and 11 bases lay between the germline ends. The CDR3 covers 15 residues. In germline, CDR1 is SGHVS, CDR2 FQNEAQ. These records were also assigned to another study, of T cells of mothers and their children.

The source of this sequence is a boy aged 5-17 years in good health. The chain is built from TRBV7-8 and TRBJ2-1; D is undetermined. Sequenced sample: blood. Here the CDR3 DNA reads TGTGCCAGCAGCCATGAATGGGGCTCCTACAATGAGCAGTTCTTC. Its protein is CASSHEWGSYNEQFF.